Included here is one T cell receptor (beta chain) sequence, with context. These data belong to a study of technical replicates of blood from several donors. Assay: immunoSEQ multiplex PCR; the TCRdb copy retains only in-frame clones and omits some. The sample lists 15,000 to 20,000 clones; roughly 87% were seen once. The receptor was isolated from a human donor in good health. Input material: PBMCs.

CDR3 sequence reads: CASSLAIWGGTDTQYF. The CDR3 region has the DNA TGCGCCAGCAGCTTGGCCATTTGGGGAGGCACAGATACGCAGTATTTT. The genes are TRBV5-1 and TRBJ2-3; tentative D call: TRBD2 (5 bases). The CDR3 runs to 16 residues. Trimming cost V 0 bases and J 1 base, with 12 bases left between them. Germline V gene data show CDR1 as SGHRS and CDR2 as YFSETQ.